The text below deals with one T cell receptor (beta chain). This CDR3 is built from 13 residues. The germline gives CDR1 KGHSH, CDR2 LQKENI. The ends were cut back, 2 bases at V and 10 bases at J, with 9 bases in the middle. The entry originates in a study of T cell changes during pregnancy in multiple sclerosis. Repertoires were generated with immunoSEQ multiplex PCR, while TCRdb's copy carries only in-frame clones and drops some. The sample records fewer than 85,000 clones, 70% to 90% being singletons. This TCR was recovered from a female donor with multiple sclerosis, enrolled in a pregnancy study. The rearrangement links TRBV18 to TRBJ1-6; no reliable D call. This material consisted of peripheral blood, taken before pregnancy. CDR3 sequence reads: CASSPNEKSPLHF. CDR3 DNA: TGTGCCAGCTCACCAAATGAGAAATCACCCCTCCACTTT.